This TCR beta chain originates from a study of shared clonotypes between healthy human individuals. Notes on the study in general: Rarefaction curves obtained for sorted subsets showed sequencing incomplete despite large depth. In general, naive subsets displayed greater estimated richness than memory subsets did. Shared clonotypes across all four donors exceeded non-shared ones in generation probability.

Method: immunoSEQ multiplex PCR; TCRdb's copy keeps in-frame clones and lacks some. Of fewer than 1.6 million clones in the sample, around 98.5% were seen once. V was clipped by 6 bases and J by 2 bases; unmatched bases: 6. The CDR3 extends over 16 amino acids. CDR1 is MDHEN, CDR2 SYDVKM, per germline. Healthy adults negative for HIV, lacking recent acute infections or vaccinations, served as donors. This clone was detected once. As yet, its antigen is unknown. The identical CDR3 is also encoded by other nucleotide sequences in the sample. Sequencing was carried out using naive CD4+ T cells sorted from blood. Subset defined: CD45RA+ positively selected. V usage is TRBV28 and J usage is TRBJ2-7; 14 bases map to TRBD2. This TCR was sampled from a man aged 25 to 40 in good health. The CDR3, as DNA: TGTGCCAGCAGCTTCCCGGGACTAGCGGGAGCCTACGAGCAGTACTTC. It encodes CASSFPGLAGAYEQYF.